Sequencing of this TCR beta chain was carried out in a study of shared clonotypes between healthy human individuals. Clones were read by immunoSEQ multiplex PCR, and TCRdb kept only the in-frame ones, dropping some. The data contain some 490,000 clones, around 85% of them singletons. This CDR3 region has 14 residues. Deletions cut 0 bases from V and 7 bases from J, with 9 bases between. Germline CDR1 reads MGHRA; CDR2 reads YSYEKL. The specimen sequenced was PBMCs. This clonotype was sampled from a woman aged 35 to 49 in good health. Some clones in this sample may be carry-over from other donors' samples. The chain combines TRBV4-1 with TRBJ1-4, with D possibly being TRBD1 (5 bases). CDR3 bases: TGCGCCAGCAGCCAAGAGACAGCAATTGAAAAACTGTTTTTT. It translates to CASSQETAIEKLFF.